This TCR beta chain appears in the sequencing data of a study of control samples from healthy donors and cancer patients. Germline values: CDR1 SGHVS, CDR2 FNYEAQ. The CDR3 loop spans 12 amino acids. V gave up 1 base and J gave up 4 bases, with 3 bases separating them. TCRdb's copy holds only in-frame clones and misses some; the assay was immunoSEQ multiplex PCR. The sample contains about 120,000 clones, around 93% of which appear only once. The TCR originated in a woman between 50 and 59 years old in good health. Sequenced material: blood. This chain connects TRBV7-6 to TRBJ2-3; D is undetermined. The CDR3 region has the DNA TGTGCCAGCAGCTTAGGGGCAGATACGCAGTATTTT. Translation: CASSLGADTQYF.